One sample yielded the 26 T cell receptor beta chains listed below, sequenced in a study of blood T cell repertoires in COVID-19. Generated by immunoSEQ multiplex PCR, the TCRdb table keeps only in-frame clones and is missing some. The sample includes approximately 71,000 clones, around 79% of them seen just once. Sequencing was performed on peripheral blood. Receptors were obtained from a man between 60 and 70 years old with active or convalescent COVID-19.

The CDR3 spells CASSLRDSGETQYF. The CDR3 DNA is TGTGCCAGCAGTTTAAGGGACAGTGGAGAGACCCAGTACTTC. V and J are TRBV28 and TRBJ2-5; the match to TRBD1 covers 7 bases. This CDR3 has 14 amino acids. V was clipped by 2 bases and J by 4 bases; unmatched bases: 4. Germline-derived CDR1 and CDR2 are MDHEN and SYDVKM.

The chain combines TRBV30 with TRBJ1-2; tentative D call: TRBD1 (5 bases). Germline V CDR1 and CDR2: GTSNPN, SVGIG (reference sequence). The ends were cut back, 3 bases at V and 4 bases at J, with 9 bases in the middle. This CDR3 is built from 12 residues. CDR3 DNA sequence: TGTGCCTGGAGCACAGGCTTCTATGGCTACACCTTC. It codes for CAWSTGFYGYTF. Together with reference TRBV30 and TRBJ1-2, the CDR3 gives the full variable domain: SQTIHQWPATLVQPVGSPLSLECTVEGTSNPNLYWYRQAAGRGLQLLFYSVGIGQISSEVPQNLSASRPQDRQFILSSKKLLLSDSGFYLCAWSTGFYGYTFGSGTRLTVV.

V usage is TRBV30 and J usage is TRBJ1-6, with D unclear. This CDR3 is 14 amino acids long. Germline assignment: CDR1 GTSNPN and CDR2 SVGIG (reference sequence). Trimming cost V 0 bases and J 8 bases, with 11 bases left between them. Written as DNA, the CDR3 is TGTGCCTGGAGTGTCCGCGGTGAGGATTCACCCCTCCACTTT. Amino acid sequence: CAWSVRGEDSPLHF.

The CDR3 DNA reads as TGTGCCAGCAGCGGGACAGGGGATCCCGGGGAGCTGTTTTTT. Residues: CASSGTGDPGELFF. This chain connects TRBV9 to TRBJ2-2; TRBD1 agrees at 9 bases. V trimming: 3 bases; J trimming: 6 bases; junction bases outside the gene matches: 3. Germline CDR1 reads SGDLS; CDR2 reads YYNGEE. The CDR3 sequence is 14 residues long.

CDR3 amino acids: CASSQGLAGGSSYNEQFF. The CDR3 nucleotides are TGTGCCAGCAGCCAAGGCCTAGCGGGGGGGAGCTCCTACAATGAGCAGTTCTTC. V and J are TRBV4-2 and TRBJ2-1; 12 bases are a match to TRBD2. CDR1 and CDR2 (germline): LGHNA, YNFKEQ. The CDR3 spans 18 residues. The trim removed 1 base at V and 0 bases at J, leaving 4 bases unmatched.

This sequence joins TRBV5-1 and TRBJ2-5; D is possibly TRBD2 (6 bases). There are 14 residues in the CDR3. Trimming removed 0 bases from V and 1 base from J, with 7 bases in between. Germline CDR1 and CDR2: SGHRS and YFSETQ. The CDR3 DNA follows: TGCGCCAGCAGCTTGGGCGGGGCCCAAGAGACCCAGTACTTC. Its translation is CASSLGGAQETQYF. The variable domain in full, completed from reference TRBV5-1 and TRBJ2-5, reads KAGVTQTPRYLIKTRGQQVTLSCSPISGHRSVSWYQQTPGQGLQFLFEYFSETQRNKGNFPGRFSGRQFSNSRSEMNVSTLELGDSALYLCASSLGGAQETQYFGPGTRLLVL.

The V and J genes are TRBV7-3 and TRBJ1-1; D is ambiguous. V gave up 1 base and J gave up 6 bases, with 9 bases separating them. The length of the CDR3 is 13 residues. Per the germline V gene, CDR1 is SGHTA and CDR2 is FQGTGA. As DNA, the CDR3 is TGTGCCAGCAGCTTAAGTCGAGAGTCTGAAGCTTTCTTT. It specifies CASSLSRESEAFF.

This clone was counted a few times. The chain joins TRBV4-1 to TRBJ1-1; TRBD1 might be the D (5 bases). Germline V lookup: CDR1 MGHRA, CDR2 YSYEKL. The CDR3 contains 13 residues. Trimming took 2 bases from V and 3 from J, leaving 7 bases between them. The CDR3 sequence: CASSQTGDTEAFF. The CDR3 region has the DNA TGCGCCAGCAGCCAAACGGGGGACACTGAAGCTTTCTTT.

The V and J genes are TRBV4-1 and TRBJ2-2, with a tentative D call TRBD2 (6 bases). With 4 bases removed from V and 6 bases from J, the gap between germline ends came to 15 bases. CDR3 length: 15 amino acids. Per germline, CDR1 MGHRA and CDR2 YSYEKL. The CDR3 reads CASSPARGFSGELFF. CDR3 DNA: TGCGCCAGCAGCCCCGCGCGGGGTTTCTCCGGGGAGCTGTTTTTT.

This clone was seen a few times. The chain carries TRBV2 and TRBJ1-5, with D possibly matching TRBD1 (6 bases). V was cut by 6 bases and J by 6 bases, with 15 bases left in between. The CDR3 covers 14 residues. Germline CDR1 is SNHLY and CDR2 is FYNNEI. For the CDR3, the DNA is TGTGCCAGCAGCTTAAGGGGGTTGGGTCAGCCCCAGCATTTT. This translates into CASSLRGLGQPQHF.

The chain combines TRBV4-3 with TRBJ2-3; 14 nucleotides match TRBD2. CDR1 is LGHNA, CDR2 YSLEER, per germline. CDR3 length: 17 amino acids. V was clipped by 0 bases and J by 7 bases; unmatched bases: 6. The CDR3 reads CASSQDWTSGGLNTQYF. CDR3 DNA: TGCGCCAGCAGCCAAGATTGGACTAGCGGGGGGTTAAATACGCAGTATTTT.

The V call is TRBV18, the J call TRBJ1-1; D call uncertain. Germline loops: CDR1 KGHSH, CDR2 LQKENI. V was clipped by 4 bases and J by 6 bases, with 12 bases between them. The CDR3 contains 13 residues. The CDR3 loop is CASSLHPGAEAFF. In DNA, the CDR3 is TGTGCCAGCTCACTGCACCCGGGAGCTGAAGCTTTCTTT. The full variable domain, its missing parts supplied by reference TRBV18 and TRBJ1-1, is NAGVMQNPRHLVRRRGQEARLRCSPMKGHSHVYWYRQLPEEGLKFMVYLQKENIIDESGMPKERFSAEFPKEGPSILRIQQVVRGDSAAYFCASSLHPGAEAFFGQGTRLTVV.

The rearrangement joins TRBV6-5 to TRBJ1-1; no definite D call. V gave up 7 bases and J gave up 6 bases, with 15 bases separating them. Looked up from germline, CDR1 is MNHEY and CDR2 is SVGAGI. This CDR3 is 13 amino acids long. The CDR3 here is CASTRSEGPEAFF. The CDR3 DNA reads TGTGCCAGCACAAGGAGCGAAGGCCCTGAAGCTTTCTTT.

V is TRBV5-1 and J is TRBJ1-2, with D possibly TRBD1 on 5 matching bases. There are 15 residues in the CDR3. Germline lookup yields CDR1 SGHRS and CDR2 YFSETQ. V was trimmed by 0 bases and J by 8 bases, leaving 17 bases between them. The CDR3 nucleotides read TGCGCCAGCAGCTTGGGGCGCCAGGGAAGTAAAGGCTACACCTTC. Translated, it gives CASSLGRQGSKGYTF. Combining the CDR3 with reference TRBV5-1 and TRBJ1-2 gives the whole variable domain KAGVTQTPRYLIKTRGQQVTLSCSPISGHRSVSWYQQTPGQGLQFLFEYFSETQRNKGNFPGRFSGRQFSNSRSEMNVSTLELGDSALYLCASSLGRQGSKGYTFGSGTRLTVV.

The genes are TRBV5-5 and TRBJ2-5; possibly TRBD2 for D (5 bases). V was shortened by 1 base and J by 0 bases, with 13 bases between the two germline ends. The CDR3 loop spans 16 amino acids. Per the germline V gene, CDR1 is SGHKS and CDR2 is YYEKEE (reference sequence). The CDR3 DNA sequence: TGTGCCAGCAGCTTGTCCGGGGAATCGCACCAAGAGACCCAGTACTTC. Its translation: CASSLSGESHQETQYF.

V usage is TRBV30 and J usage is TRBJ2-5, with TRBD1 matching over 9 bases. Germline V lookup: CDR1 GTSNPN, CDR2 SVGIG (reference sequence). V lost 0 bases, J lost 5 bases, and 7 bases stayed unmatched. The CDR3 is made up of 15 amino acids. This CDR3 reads CAWSVMGTGWETQYF. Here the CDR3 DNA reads TGTGCCTGGAGTGTAATGGGGACAGGGTGGGAGACCCAGTACTTC.

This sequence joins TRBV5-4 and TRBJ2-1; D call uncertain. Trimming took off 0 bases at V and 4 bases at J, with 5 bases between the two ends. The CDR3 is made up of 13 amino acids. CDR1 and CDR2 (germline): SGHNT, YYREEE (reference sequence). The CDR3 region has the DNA TGTGCCAGCAGCTTGGGGAGTTACAATGAGCAGTTCTTC. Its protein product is CASSLGSYNEQFF.

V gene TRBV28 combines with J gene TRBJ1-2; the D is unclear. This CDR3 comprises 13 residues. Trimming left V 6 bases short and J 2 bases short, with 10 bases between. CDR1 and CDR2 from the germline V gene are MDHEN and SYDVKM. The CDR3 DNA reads TGTGCCAGCAGGCGAGAGGAAAACTATGGCTACACCTTC. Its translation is CASRREENYGYTF.

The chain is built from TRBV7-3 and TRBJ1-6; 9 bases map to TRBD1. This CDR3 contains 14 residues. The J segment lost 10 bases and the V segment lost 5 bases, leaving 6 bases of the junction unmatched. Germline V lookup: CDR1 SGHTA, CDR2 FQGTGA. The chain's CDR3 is CASSLRDRDSPLHF. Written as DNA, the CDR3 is TGTGCCAGCAGCCTCCGGGACAGGGACTCACCCCTCCACTTT.

CDR3 in DNA: TGTGCCAGCAGTCTCCGGGACGGGAGCTACGAGCAGTACTTC. Protein sequence: CASSLRDGSYEQYF. The chain uses TRBV28 and TRBJ2-7; possibly TRBD2 for D (6 bases). Germline CDR1 reads MDHEN; CDR2 reads SYDVKM. The CDR3 spans 14 residues. The V gene lost 5 bases and the J gene lost 3 bases, with 14 bases spanning the gap.

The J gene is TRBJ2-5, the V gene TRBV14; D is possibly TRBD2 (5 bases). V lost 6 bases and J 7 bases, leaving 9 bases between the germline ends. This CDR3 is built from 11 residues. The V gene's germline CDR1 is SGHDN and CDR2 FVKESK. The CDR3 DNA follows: TGTGCCAGCAGTCCCGGGGTGACCCAGTACTTC. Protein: CASSPGVTQYF.

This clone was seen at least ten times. DNA of the CDR3: TGCAGTGCTAGTTTGTCTATTCCTGGACTAGAATTTACCGGGGAGCTGTTTTTT. It codes for CSASLSIPGLEFTGELFF. The chain uses TRBV20-1 and TRBJ2-2, with 7 bases identical to TRBD2. V dropped 3 bases and J dropped 5; count of bases not matched to a gene: 18. There are 18 residues in the CDR3. Germline V gives CDR1 DFQATT, CDR2 SNEGSKA (reference sequence).

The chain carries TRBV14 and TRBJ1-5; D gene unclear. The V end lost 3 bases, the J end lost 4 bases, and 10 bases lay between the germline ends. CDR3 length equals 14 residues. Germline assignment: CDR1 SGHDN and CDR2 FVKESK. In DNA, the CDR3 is TGTGCCAGCAGCCACAGAGGCCCGAATCAGCCCCAGCATTTT. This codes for CASSHRGPNQPQHF.

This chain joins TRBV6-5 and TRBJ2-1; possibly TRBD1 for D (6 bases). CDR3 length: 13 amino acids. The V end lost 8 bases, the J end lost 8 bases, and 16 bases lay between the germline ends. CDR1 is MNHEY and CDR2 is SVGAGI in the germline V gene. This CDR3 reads CASGGRGEDEQFF. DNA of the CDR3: TGTGCCAGCGGGGGCAGGGGCGAGGATGAGCAGTTCTTC.

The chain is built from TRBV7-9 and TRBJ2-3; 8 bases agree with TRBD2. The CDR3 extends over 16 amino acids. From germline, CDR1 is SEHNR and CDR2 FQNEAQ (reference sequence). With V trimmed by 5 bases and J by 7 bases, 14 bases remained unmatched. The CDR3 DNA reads TGTGCCAGCAGCCCCGGTGGCGGGGGGTGGGAGAATACGCAGTATTTT. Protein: CASSPGGGGWENTQYF.

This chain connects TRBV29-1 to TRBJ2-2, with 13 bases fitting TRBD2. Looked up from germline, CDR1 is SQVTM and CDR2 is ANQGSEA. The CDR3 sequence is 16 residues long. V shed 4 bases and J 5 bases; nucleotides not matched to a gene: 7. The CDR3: CSVGLAGGQGTGELFF. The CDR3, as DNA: TGCAGCGTTGGACTAGCGGGGGGCCAAGGGACCGGGGAGCTGTTTTTT.